The 5 T cell receptor beta chains reported below all come from one sample, sequenced in a study of preoperative IRX-2 immunotherapy in early breast cancer. Treatment given: preoperative locoregional IRX-2 cytokine immunotherapy. The table came from immunoSEQ multiplex PCR; TCRdb's copy has only in-frame clones and leaves some out. This sample carries roughly 62,000 clones, 94% of them seen once, and the ten largest clones take around 1.5%. Sample collection was performed from a patient treated with IRX-2 immunotherapy. These receptors originate from a human donor with breast cancer.

The chain joins TRBV18 to TRBJ2-2; 9 bases fit TRBD1. Germline-derived CDR1 and CDR2 are KGHSH and LQKENI. The junction had 3 bases not matched to a gene; V was cut back by 2 bases and J by 2 bases. This CDR3 is built from 16 residues. This chain's CDR3 is CASSPLTGGNTGELFF. CDR3 in DNA: TGTGCCAGCTCACCATTAACAGGGGGCAACACCGGGGAGCTGTTTTTT.

The chain uses TRBV13 and TRBJ2-2, with 7 bases matching TRBD2. Germline V lookup: CDR1 PRHDT, CDR2 FYEKMQ (reference sequence). With V trimmed by 6 bases and J by 6 bases, 4 bases remained unmatched. CDR3 size: 13 residues. This chain's CDR3 is CASRSGVSGELFF. The CDR3, as DNA: TGTGCCAGCAGAAGCGGGGTTTCCGGGGAGCTGTTTTTT.

The V call is TRBV5-1, the J call TRBJ2-5; 12 nucleotides agree with TRBD2. V dropped 0 bases and J dropped 3; count of bases not matched to a gene: 3. The V gene's germline CDR1 is SGHRS and CDR2 YFSETQ. CDR3 length equals 16 residues. CDR3 bases: TGCGCCAGCAGCTTGGCCCGACTAGCGGGGGAAGAGACCCAGTACTTC. It yields the protein CASSLARLAGEETQYF.

The V and J genes are TRBV19 and TRBJ2-2, with unresolved D. The CDR3 is 17 residues long. Trimming stripped 7 bases from V and 0 bases from J, with 18 bases between. The germline CDR1 and CDR2 sequences are LNHDA and SQIVND (reference sequence). This CDR3 is CASIKKIGRANTGELFF. The DNA of the CDR3 is TGTGCCAGTATTAAAAAGATTGGGCGAGCGAACACCGGGGAGCTGTTTTTT.

This clone is deemed medium-sized. The chain uses TRBV7-3 and TRBJ1-1, with D unresolved. The V gene's germline CDR1 is SGHTA and CDR2 FQGTGA. The CDR3 covers 15 residues. The V and J ends lost 4 bases and 3 bases respectively, with 15 bases between them. CDR3 DNA sequence: TGTGCCAGCAGCTCCGCCCACGGGGAGTACACTGAAGCTTTCTTT. Translated: CASSSAHGEYTEAFF.